This T cell receptor beta chain was sequenced in a study of blood T cell repertoires in COVID-19. Study overall: The study counted Cohort 3 donors as recovered given two negative PCRs, clearance, or symptom resolution.

In germline, CDR1 is SGHRS, CDR2 YFSETQ. V was shortened by 1 base and J by 0 bases, with 4 bases between the two germline ends. This CDR3 has 14 amino acids. Authors' analysis steps: Amplification of reference gene primers was used by the study to estimate nucleated cell counts. Here immunoSEQ multiplex PCR was the method, and the copy in TCRdb shows in-frame clones only, minus some. The V and J calls and clone size are taken from that table; D and trimming were inferred from the DNA. The sample carries hundreds of thousands of clones, about 87% recorded once. This TCR derives from a man aged 40-50 years in a cohort exposed to, infected with or recovered from COVID-19 (not recorded which). The chain employs TRBV5-1 and TRBJ1-4; D ambiguous. Material for sequencing was PBMCs or T cells enriched from blood (not recorded which). In DNA form, the CDR3 reads TGCGCCAGCAGCTTGTCGGCAACTAATGAAAAACTGTTTTTT. It codes for CASSLSATNEKLFF.